This entry concerns a single T cell receptor (beta chain). The CDR3 is made up of 18 amino acids. V trimming: 5 bases; J trimming: 0 bases; junction bases outside the gene matches: 16. Germline lookup yields CDR1 MNHNY and CDR2 SVGAGI (reference sequence). The record originates from a study of blood T cell repertoires in COVID-19. Turning to the study itself: Sites across the United States, Italy and Spain contributed samples from acute and convalescent COVID-19.

The authors' processing: Amplification with reference gene primers provided the estimates of nucleated cell counts. TCRdb's copy holds only in-frame clones and misses some; the assay was immunoSEQ multiplex PCR. The DNA gave D and trimming, while V, J and clone size come from that table. The sample yields fewer than 200,000 clones, about 88% seen once. The sequence came from a man aged 35 to 55 with acute or convalescent COVID-19. The J gene is TRBJ2-7, the V gene TRBV6-6; 7 bases are a match to TRBD1. Specimen: peripheral blood. The CDR3 spells CASSRQGLLPPSSYEQYF. DNA of the CDR3: TGTGCCAGCAGTCGACAGGGCCTACTTCCTCCCTCCTCCTACGAGCAGTACTTC.